This record concerns one T cell receptor beta chain sequence. Its target is unknown. The CDR3 is 18 residues long. Trimming cost V 6 bases and J 1 base; bases outside gene matches: 12. Germline values: CDR1 MNHNS, CDR2 SASEGT. The second PCR ran roughly 6 to 12 cycles with a sample-barcoded 5' primer and J-beta primers. TCRdb itself ran the 5' RACE reads through MiXCR, one entry per CDR3 protein. The table lists 1.4 million to 1.5 million distinct CDR3 sequences, 42% of them singletons. This specimen belongs to a study of blood T cells in healthy people across ages. Study-level results: A roughly linear age-dependent decrease characterized TCR beta diversity per million T cells.

The sequenced material came from blood. This clonotype was sampled from a young woman in good health. V gene TRBV6-1 combines with J gene TRBJ2-3; 11 positions agree with TRBD2. CDR3 loop: CASRRIIQTSGGTDTQYF. CDR3 nucleotide sequence: TGTGCCAGCAGGCGTATTATCCAGACTAGCGGGGGCACAGATACGCAGTATTTT.